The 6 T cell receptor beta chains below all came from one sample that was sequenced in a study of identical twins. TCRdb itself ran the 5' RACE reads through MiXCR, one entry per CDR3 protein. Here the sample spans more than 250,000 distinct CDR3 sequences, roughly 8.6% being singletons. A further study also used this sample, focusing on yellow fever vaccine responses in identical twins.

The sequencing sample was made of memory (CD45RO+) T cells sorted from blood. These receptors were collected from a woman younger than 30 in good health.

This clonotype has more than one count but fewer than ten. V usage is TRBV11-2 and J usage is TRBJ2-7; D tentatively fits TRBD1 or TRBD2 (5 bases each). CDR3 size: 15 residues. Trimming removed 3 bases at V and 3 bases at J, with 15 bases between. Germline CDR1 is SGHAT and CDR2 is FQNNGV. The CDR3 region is CASSFVSWGRYEQYF. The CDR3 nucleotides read TGTGCCAGCAGCTTCGTAAGCTGGGGACGCTACGAGCAGTACTTC.

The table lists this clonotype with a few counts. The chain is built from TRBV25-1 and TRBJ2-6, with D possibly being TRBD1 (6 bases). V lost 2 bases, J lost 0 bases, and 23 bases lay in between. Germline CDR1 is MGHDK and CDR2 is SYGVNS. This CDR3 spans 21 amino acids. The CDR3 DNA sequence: TGTGCCAGCAGTGAAACCCCTGGGACACTCCAACCCATCTCTGGGGCCAACGTCCTGACTTTC. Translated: CASSETPGTLQPISGANVLTF.

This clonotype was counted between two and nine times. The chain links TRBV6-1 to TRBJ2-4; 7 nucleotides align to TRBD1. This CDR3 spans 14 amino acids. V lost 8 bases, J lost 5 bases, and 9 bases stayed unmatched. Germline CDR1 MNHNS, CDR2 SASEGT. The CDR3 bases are TGTGCCAGCCGCCGACAGGGAACGGAAAACATTCAGTACTTC. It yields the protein CASRRQGTENIQYF.

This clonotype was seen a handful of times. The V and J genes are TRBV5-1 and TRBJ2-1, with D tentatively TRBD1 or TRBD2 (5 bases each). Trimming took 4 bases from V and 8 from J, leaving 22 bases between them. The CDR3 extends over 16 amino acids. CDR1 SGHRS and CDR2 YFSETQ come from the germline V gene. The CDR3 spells CASSPNRGPPGYEQFF. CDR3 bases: TGCGCCAGCAGCCCCAATCGGGGCCCACCGGGGTATGAGCAGTTCTTC.

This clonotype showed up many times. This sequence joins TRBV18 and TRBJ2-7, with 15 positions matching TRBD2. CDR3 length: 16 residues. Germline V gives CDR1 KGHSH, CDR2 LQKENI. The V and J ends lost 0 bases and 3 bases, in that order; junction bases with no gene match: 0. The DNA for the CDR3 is TGTGCCAGCTCACCACCGGGACTAGCGGGAGGCTACGAGCAGTACTTC. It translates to CASSPPGLAGGYEQYF.

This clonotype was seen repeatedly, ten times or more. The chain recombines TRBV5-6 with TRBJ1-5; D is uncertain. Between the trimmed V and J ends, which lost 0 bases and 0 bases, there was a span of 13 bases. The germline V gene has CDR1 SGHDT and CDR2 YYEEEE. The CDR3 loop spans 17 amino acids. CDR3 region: CASSLGQAGGSNQPQHF. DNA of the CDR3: TGTGCCAGCAGCTTGGGGCAGGCTGGCGGTAGCAATCAGCCCCAGCATTTT.